A single sample gave rise to the 24 T cell receptor beta chains below, sequenced in a study of T cell repertoires in cytomegalovirus infection. Their antigens remain unidentified. TCRdb analysed the reads with MiXCR anew, one entry per CDR3 protein. Here the sample spans about 570,000 distinct CDR3 sequences, approximately 40% being singletons. Here the sequenced sample was cultured PBMCs, taken from culture after CMV antigen stimulation. All receptors derive from a human donor in good health (CMV status not recorded). Some clones in this sample may be carry-over from other donors' samples.

This clonotype was counted only a few times. The chain employs TRBV10-3 and TRBJ2-3, with TRBD1 as a possible D gene (6 bases). This CDR3 spans 16 amino acids. Germline V CDR1 and CDR2: ENHRY, SYGVKD. Trimming cost V 6 bases and J 4 bases, with 20 bases left between them. CDR3 in DNA: TGTGCCATCAGCCCCGCGTCGGGTGGGACACCAGATACGCAGTATTTT. Amino acids: CAISPASGGTPDTQYF.

The J gene is TRBJ1-4, the V gene TRBV4-1; D gene ambiguous. Germline V gene lookup returns CDR1 MGHRA and CDR2 YSYEKL. This CDR3 comprises 14 residues. Trimming removed 2 bases from V and 5 bases from J, with 9 bases in between. The CDR3 region has the DNA TGCGCCAGCAGCCAACCACAGAAAAATGAAAAACTGTTTTTT. Its translation is CASSQPQKNEKLFF.

The gene calls are TRBV4-3 and TRBJ2-7; TRBD2 agrees at 8 bases. Germline CDR1 is LGHNA and CDR2 is YSLEER. The trim removed 3 bases at V and 5 bases at J, leaving 6 bases unmatched. CDR3 length: 14 residues. The CDR3 sequence is CASSQGLGEDEQYF. The CDR3 DNA reads TGCGCCAGCAGCCAGGGACTAGGGGAAGACGAGCAGTACTTC.

CDR3 DNA: TGTGCCACCTACATCCTAGCGGACTACGAGCAGTACTTC. It translates to CATYILADYEQYF. V gene TRBV24-1 combines with J gene TRBJ2-7; the match to TRBD2 covers 7 bases. CDR3 length: 13 residues. In germline, CDR1 is KGHDR, CDR2 SFDVKD. The junction had 7 bases not matched to a gene; V was cut back by 9 bases and J by 3 bases.

This clonotype turned up a few times. The rearrangement uses TRBV7-2 and TRBJ2-7; 10 nucleotides match TRBD2. CDR1 and CDR2 from the germline V gene are SGHTA and FQGNSA. This CDR3 region has 16 residues. Trimming took 1 base from V and 2 from J; bases not matched to a gene: 5. The CDR3 coding sequence is TGTGCCAGCAGCTTAGTAAGCGGGGGGGCTCCCTACGAGCAGTACTTC. Its protein product is CASSLVSGGAPYEQYF.

Only a few counts were recorded for this clonotype. The chain carries TRBV7-8 and TRBJ2-5; D uncertain. There are 13 residues in the CDR3. CDR1 is SGHVS and CDR2 is FQNEAQ in the germline V gene. V was clipped by 2 bases and J by 4 bases, with 8 bases between them. In DNA, the CDR3 is TGTGCCAGCAGCTTACTCTACACAGAGACCCAGTACTTC. Amino acid sequence: CASSLLYTETQYF.

This rearrangement joins TRBV7-2 to TRBJ2-4, with 7 nucleotides matching TRBD1. The CDR3 is 15 residues long. The germline CDR1 and CDR2 sequences are SGHTA and FQGNSA. The J segment lost 3 bases and the V segment lost 1 base, leaving 3 bases of the junction unmatched. As DNA, the CDR3 is TGTGCCAGCAGCTTAGGTTGGGACAGCAAAAACATTCAGTACTTC. It encodes CASSLGWDSKNIQYF.

The rearrangement joins TRBV7-2 to TRBJ2-7; TRBD1 aligns across 9 bases. The germline V gene encodes CDR1 SGHTA and CDR2 FQGNSA. The CDR3 is 16 amino acids. Trimming took 3 bases from V and 3 from J; bases not matched to a gene: 9. For the CDR3, the DNA is TGTGCCAGCAGCTTCCAATTGGGACAGGGAGGCTACGAGCAGTACTTC. Translating gives CASSFQLGQGGYEQYF.

The chain uses TRBV7-2 and TRBJ1-1; D remains unclear. Deletions cut 1 base from V and 8 bases from J, with 11 bases between. This CDR3 has 13 residues. Germline assignment: CDR1 SGHTA and CDR2 FQGNSA. CDR3 in DNA: TGTGCCAGCAGCTTAGTAGTGGGCAGAGAAGCTTTCTTT. Translation gives CASSLVVGREAFF.

The genes are TRBV28 and TRBJ2-5; TRBD1 matches 7 bases. CDR1 is MDHEN, CDR2 SYDVKM, per germline. The CDR3 sequence is 14 residues long. V lost 7 bases to trimming and J lost 4 bases; unmatched junction nucleotides: 9. The CDR3 DNA reads TGTGCCAGCAACCCCGCAGGGGGTCGAGAGACCCAGTACTTC. Protein sequence: CASNPAGGRETQYF.

The V and J genes are TRBV7-6 and TRBJ2-3; 7 bases align to TRBD1. The CDR3 runs to 20 residues. Germline CDR1 SGHVS, CDR2 FNYEAQ. V was pared by 2 bases and J by 1 base, with 18 bases of the junction left unmatched. CDR3 sequence (DNA): TGTGCCAGCAGCTTACCCTCCGGGACAGAAATAAGTTGGGGCACAGATACGCAGTATTTT. Amino acid sequence: CASSLPSGTEISWGTDTQYF.

The V gene is TRBV6-1, the J gene TRBJ1-1, with D uncertain. Trimming removed 7 bases from V and 2 bases from J, with 11 bases in between. The V gene's germline CDR1 is MNHNS and CDR2 SASEGT. The CDR3 spans 13 residues. The CDR3 region is CASKRDSNTEAFF. The CDR3 nucleotides are TGTGCCAGCAAGAGGGATAGTAACACTGAAGCTTTCTTT.

The chain combines TRBV7-9 with TRBJ1-4; D gene unclear. The CDR3 consists of 16 residues. Trimming pared 5 bases from V and 3 bases from J, leaving 16 bases between. Germline loops: CDR1 SEHNR, CDR2 FQNEAQ (reference sequence). For the CDR3, the DNA is TGTGCCAGCAGCCAAAGAGAGATCGGACCTAATGAAAAACTGTTTTTT. Amino acids: CASSQREIGPNEKLFF.

This clonotype was seen only a few times. The chain combines TRBV7-8 with TRBJ1-2; 11 bases line up with TRBD1. The V gene's germline CDR1 is SGHVS and CDR2 FQNEAQ. The CDR3 consists of 13 residues. The junction had 3 bases not matched to a gene; V was cut back by 4 bases and J by 8 bases. This CDR3 is CASSWDRGGGYTF. The CDR3 coding sequence is TGTGCCAGCAGCTGGGACAGGGGGGGGGGCTACACCTTC. Full variable domain (outside the CDR3, taken from reference TRBV7-8 and TRBJ1-2): GAGVSQSPRYKVAKRGQDVALRCDPISGHVSLFWYQQALGQGPEFLTYFQNEAQLDKSGLPSDRFFAERPEGSVSTLKIQRTQQEDSAVYLCASSWDRGGGYTFGSGTRLTVV.

V and J are TRBV19 and TRBJ2-5; TRBD2 matches at 11 bases. From germline, CDR1 is LNHDA and CDR2 SQIVND (reference sequence). This CDR3 region has 16 residues. V lost 3 bases to trimming and J lost 6 bases; unmatched junction nucleotides: 9. CDR3 sequence reads: CASSMTLAGAGKTQYF. For the CDR3, the DNA is TGTGCCAGTAGTATGACACTAGCGGGAGCTGGAAAGACCCAGTACTTC.

The V gene is TRBV2, the J gene TRBJ2-3, with a weak D call TRBD2 (6 bases). The ends were cut back, 6 bases at V and 0 bases at J, with 28 bases in the middle. Germline V gives CDR1 SNHLY, CDR2 FYNNEI. The CDR3 has 20 residues. The CDR3 coding sequence is TGTGCCAGCAGGGGGACTTCCCTCAACTCCTGGGAACCTAGCACAGATACGCAGTATTTT. The encoded protein is CASRGTSLNSWEPSTDTQYF.

This clonotype has a handful of counts. The chain joins TRBV12-3 or TRBV12-4 to TRBJ1-2, with D perhaps matching TRBD1 (5 bases). The CDR3 loop spans 12 amino acids. V gave up 5 bases and J gave up 7 bases, with 11 bases separating them. CDR3 sequence (DNA): TGTGCCAGCAGTCCCCCTGGGGGTGGCTACACCTTC. It translates to CASSPPGGGYTF.

There are a few counts of this clonotype. The V gene is TRBV7-2, the J gene TRBJ2-5; 9 nucleotides agree with TRBD1. The CDR3 totals 15 residues. Germline values: CDR1 SGHTA, CDR2 FQGNSA. V lost 2 bases, J lost 5 bases, and 6 bases stayed unmatched. CDR3 nucleotide sequence: TGTGCCAGCAGCTTAAACAGGGGGCCCCGGGAGACCCAGTACTTC. It translates to CASSLNRGPRETQYF.

This chain links TRBV12-3 or TRBV12-4 with TRBJ2-3, with 8 bases that match TRBD2. CDR3 length: 18 residues. Trimming at V came to 7 bases and at J to 1 base, leaving 16 bases not matched to a gene. CDR3 protein: CASTHTGGAGGGTDTQYF. In DNA, the CDR3 is TGTGCCAGCACTCACACTGGAGGGGCGGGAGGTGGCACAGATACGCAGTATTTT.

The gene calls are TRBV2 and TRBJ1-4, with TRBD1 as a possible D gene (6 bases). Deletions cut 3 bases from V and 8 bases from J, with 19 bases between. This CDR3 comprises 16 residues. Germline V CDR1 and CDR2: SNHLY, FYNNEI. The CDR3 sequence is CASSDGRGRLIEKLFF. The CDR3 nucleotides read TGTGCCAGCAGTGATGGTCGGGGGCGTTTGATCGAAAAACTGTTTTTT.

The chain links TRBV7-2 to TRBJ2-1; D remains ambiguous. Trimming took 3 bases from V and 7 from J, leaving 13 bases between them. CDR1 and CDR2 (germline): SGHTA, FQGNSA. The CDR3 extends over 14 amino acids. CDR3 amino acids: CASSFILGPNEQFF. CDR3 DNA sequence: TGTGCCAGCAGCTTTATCTTAGGTCCGAATGAGCAGTTCTTC.

The chain combines TRBV6-6 with TRBJ2-7; 7 nucleotides line up with TRBD1. Germline V lookup: CDR1 MNHNY, CDR2 SVGAGI (reference sequence). Trimming at V came to 7 bases and at J to 2 bases, leaving 8 bases not matched to a gene. CDR3 length equals 14 residues. The CDR3 sequence: CASIVNRGPYEQYF. The CDR3, as DNA: TGTGCCAGCATAGTCAACAGGGGCCCCTACGAGCAGTACTTC.

The genes are TRBV4-2 and TRBJ2-7, with D perhaps matching TRBD2 (6 bases). V dropped 2 bases and J dropped 2 bases, with 13 bases sitting between them. Germline V gene data show CDR1 as LGHNA and CDR2 as YNFKEQ. The CDR3 runs to 15 residues. The CDR3 protein is CASSQRDSQTYEQYF. CDR3 DNA: TGTGCCAGCAGCCAAAGGGACTCTCAAACCTACGAGCAGTACTTC.

This clonotype was detected only once. The chain employs TRBV18 and TRBJ2-1; 11 nucleotides line up with TRBD2. Germline CDR1 KGHSH, CDR2 LQKENI. V gave up 6 bases and J gave up 6 bases; unmatched junction bases: 10. The CDR3 is 16 residues long. CDR3 DNA sequence: TGTGCCAGCTCTCGCTCCGGGACTAGCGGTTCCAATGAGCAGTTCTTC. It encodes CASSRSGTSGSNEQFF.